Listed below are T cell receptor beta chains from one sample, sequenced in a study of blood T cell dynamics during melanoma immunotherapy. Generated by immunoSEQ multiplex PCR, the TCRdb table keeps only in-frame clones and is missing some. Of around 20,000 clones listed, nearly 90% were seen once; the top ten hold about 1.2%. The sequenced sample was blood, obtained from a patient treated with checkpoint blockade. The receptors derive from a human donor with melanoma. CDR3s include the opening cysteine and the closing phenylalanine or tryptophan. The order of the fields is clone size, CDR3 length, V gene, J gene, D gene, CDR3 DNA, CDR3 protein. The D gene is left open where the match is weak. Expanded clones are given a class, and other clones once, few, many or no size at all.

abundance: -; len: 15; v_gene: TRBV19; j_gene: TRBJ1-5; d_gene: TRBD1; CDR3nt: TGTGCCAGTACTCCACAGGGGATTAGCAATCAGCCCCAGCATTTT; CDR3aa: CASTPQGISNQPQHF
abundance: -; len: 14; v_gene: TRBV5-5; j_gene: TRBJ2-7; d_gene: -; CDR3nt: TGTGCCAGCAGCTTGGCCGTACCAGGGCACGAGCAGTACTTC; CDR3aa: CASSLAVPGHEQYF
abundance: -; len: 15; v_gene: TRBV7-9; j_gene: TRBJ2-3; d_gene: -; CDR3nt: TGTGCCAGCAGCTTAGACAGGGTCGATTCAGATACGCAGTATTTT; CDR3aa: CASSLDRVDSDTQYF
abundance: -; len: 14; v_gene: TRBV19; j_gene: TRBJ1-5; d_gene: TRBD1; CDR3nt: TGTGCCAGTAGTACGGACAGGGGAGGTCAGCCCCAGCATTTT; CDR3aa: CASSTDRGGQPQHF
abundance: -; len: 12; v_gene: TRBV6-6; j_gene: TRBJ1-2; d_gene: -; CDR3nt: TGTGCCAGCACGGGGGGGACCTATGGCTACACCTTC; CDR3aa: CASTGGTYGYTF
abundance: -; len: 14; v_gene: TRBV11-2; j_gene: TRBJ2-7; d_gene: -; CDR3nt: TGTGCCAGCAGCTTAATCGATTCAGGGTACGAGCAGTACTTC; CDR3aa: CASSLIDSGYEQYF
abundance: -; len: 14; v_gene: TRBV30; j_gene: TRBJ1-5; d_gene: -; CDR3nt: TGTGCCTGGAGTGTTCAGGGTGGCAATCAGCCCCAGCATTTT; CDR3aa: CAWSVQGGNQPQHF
abundance: -; len: 14; v_gene: TRBV6-5; j_gene: TRBJ2-5; d_gene: -; CDR3nt: TGTGCCAGCAGTTACTCGAGGGGGCAAGAGACCCAGTACTTC; CDR3aa: CASSYSRGQETQYF
abundance: -; len: 15; v_gene: TRBV19; j_gene: TRBJ2-7; d_gene: TRBD1; CDR3nt: TGTGCCAGTAGTGACCGGACAGGGTTGACCTACGAGCAGTACTTC; CDR3aa: CASSDRTGLTYEQYF
abundance: -; len: 14; v_gene: TRBV14; j_gene: TRBJ2-4; d_gene: -; CDR3nt: TGTGCCAGCAGTCCTTATGGAGCCAAAAACATTCAGTACTTC; CDR3aa: CASSPYGAKNIQYF
abundance: -; len: 13; v_gene: TRBV30; j_gene: TRBJ2-1; d_gene: TRBD2; CDR3nt: TGTGCCTGGAAGGGTCGGCGGGAGGGTGAGCAGTTCTTC; CDR3aa: CAWKGRREGEQFF
abundance: -; len: 14; v_gene: TRBV19; j_gene: TRBJ2-2; d_gene: -; CDR3nt: TGTGCCTGTCGTTCCGTCACGAACACCGGGGAGCTGTTTTTT; CDR3aa: CACRSVTNTGELFF
abundance: -; len: 12; v_gene: TRBV5-5; j_gene: TRBJ1-2; d_gene: -; CDR3nt: TGTGCCAGCAGCTTGGGCAACTATGGCTACACCTTC; CDR3aa: CASSLGNYGYTF
abundance: few; len: 18; v_gene: TRBV7-6; j_gene: TRBJ1-3; d_gene: -; CDR3nt: TGTGCCAGCAGCTTAGCGTCAGGGTTTTCGGTCACTGGAAACACCATATATTTT; CDR3aa: CASSLASGFSVTGNTIYF
abundance: -; len: 10; v_gene: TRBV21-1; j_gene: TRBJ1-5; d_gene: -; CDR3nt: TGTGCCAGCAGCGGGCGACAGAGGGATTTT; CDR3aa: CASSGRQRDF
abundance: -; len: 14; v_gene: TRBV7-2; j_gene: TRBJ2-7; d_gene: -; CDR3nt: TGTGCCAGCAGCTTGTACGGCCCTGGCTACGAGCAGTACTTC; CDR3aa: CASSLYGPGYEQYF
abundance: once; len: 15; v_gene: TRBV19; j_gene: TRBJ1-5; d_gene: -; CDR3nt: TGTGCCAGTAGTGCAGTGTGGGGTAGCAATCAGCCCCAGCATTTT; CDR3aa: CASSAVWGSNQPQHF
abundance: -; len: 16; v_gene: TRBV4-2; j_gene: TRBJ2-7; d_gene: TRBD2; CDR3nt: TGTGCCAGCAGCCAAGATTCAGCACTAGCGGGAGGCGAGCAGTACTTC; CDR3aa: CASSQDSALAGGEQYF
abundance: -; len: 15; v_gene: TRBV30; j_gene: TRBJ2-1; d_gene: TRBD2; CDR3nt: TGTGCCTGGAGTGTGGGGCTAGCGGGGGGTAATGAGCAGTTCTTC; CDR3aa: CAWSVGLAGGNEQFF
abundance: -; len: 16; v_gene: TRBV14; j_gene: TRBJ1-6; d_gene: -; CDR3nt: TGTGCCAGCACCGGACAAGGTGGCCCCTATAATTCACCCCTCCACTTT; CDR3aa: CASTGQGGPYNSPLHF
abundance: -; len: 14; v_gene: TRBV6-6; j_gene: TRBJ2-3; d_gene: TRBD2; CDR3nt: TGTGCCGGAATGAAAAGCGGGGGGGCCGATACGCAGTATTTT; CDR3aa: CAGMKSGGADTQYF
abundance: -; len: 15; v_gene: TRBV27; j_gene: TRBJ2-7; d_gene: -; CDR3nt: TGTGCCAGCAGCGATGGCGGCAGTGCAGCCTACGAGCAGTACTTC; CDR3aa: CASSDGGSAAYEQYF
abundance: -; len: 13; v_gene: TRBV4-1; j_gene: TRBJ1-1; d_gene: -; CDR3nt: TGCGCCAGCAGCCAAGTCACGGACGTTGGAGCTTTCTTT; CDR3aa: CASSQVTDVGAFF
abundance: -; len: 14; v_gene: TRBV28; j_gene: TRBJ1-2; d_gene: -; CDR3nt: TGTGCCAGCAGTTCCGACAGGCGGACTATGAGCTACACCTTC; CDR3aa: CASSSDRRTMSYTF
abundance: -; len: 11; v_gene: TRBV6-1; j_gene: TRBJ1-2; d_gene: -; CDR3nt: TGTGCCAGCAGTGTAAAGTATGGCTACACCTTC; CDR3aa: CASSVKYGYTF
abundance: -; len: 15; v_gene: TRBV18; j_gene: TRBJ2-3; d_gene: -; CDR3nt: TGTGCCAGCTCACCAAACAGGGTCCCCGCAGATACGCAGTATTTT; CDR3aa: CASSPNRVPADTQYF
abundance: -; len: 20; v_gene: TRBV15; j_gene: TRBJ2-2; d_gene: TRBD1; CDR3nt: TGTGCCACCAGCGCACTAAAGTTTGGGACAGGGGGCCTTAACACCGGGGAGCTGTTTTTT; CDR3aa: CATSALKFGTGGLNTGELFF
abundance: -; len: 13; v_gene: TRBV27; j_gene: TRBJ2-7; d_gene: TRBD2; CDR3nt: TGTGCCAGCAGTTTCCGAGCGGGAGTAGAGCAGTACTTC; CDR3aa: CASSFRAGVEQYF
abundance: -; len: 13; v_gene: TRBV5-1; j_gene: TRBJ2-7; d_gene: -; CDR3nt: TGCGCCAGCAGCCCCAGGGACAATTACGAGCAGTACTTC; CDR3aa: CASSPRDNYEQYF
abundance: -; len: 12; v_gene: TRBV28; j_gene: TRBJ1-5; d_gene: -; CDR3nt: TGTGCCAGCAGCCTTTTACGAGGGCCCCAGCATTTT; CDR3aa: CASSLLRGPQHF
abundance: -; len: 16; v_gene: TRBV5-6; j_gene: TRBJ1-2; d_gene: -; CDR3nt: TGTGCCAGCAGCTCCTACAGACTTGATAGGGGTTATGGCTACACCTTC; CDR3aa: CASSSYRLDRGYGYTF
abundance: -; len: 13; v_gene: TRBV5-4; j_gene: TRBJ2-7; d_gene: -; CDR3nt: TGTGCCAGCAGCTTTCCCTCTTCAGGCGAGCAGTACTTC; CDR3aa: CASSFPSSGEQYF
abundance: -; len: 12; v_gene: TRBV30; j_gene: TRBJ2-1; d_gene: -; CDR3nt: TGTGCCTGGAGTGGTAACTACAATGAGCAGTTCTTC; CDR3aa: CAWSGNYNEQFF
abundance: -; len: 14; v_gene: TRBV11-3; j_gene: TRBJ2-7; d_gene: -; CDR3nt: TGTGCCAGCAGCTTTGGGGGAATGGCCTACGAGCAGTACTTC; CDR3aa: CASSFGGMAYEQYF
abundance: -; len: 17; v_gene: TRBV9; j_gene: TRBJ1-6; d_gene: -; CDR3nt: TGTGCCAGCAGCGGAGACGATTGGACAAGCTCAAATTCACCCCTCCACTTT; CDR3aa: CASSGDDWTSSNSPLHF
abundance: -; len: 15; v_gene: TRBV9; j_gene: TRBJ1-3; d_gene: -; CDR3nt: TGTGCCAGCAGCCCCGTAGTTAGCTCTGGAAACACCATATATTTT; CDR3aa: CASSPVVSSGNTIYF
abundance: -; len: 13; v_gene: TRBV27; j_gene: TRBJ1-3; d_gene: -; CDR3nt: TGTGCCAGCAGTTTAAGGGCTGGAAACACCATATATTTT; CDR3aa: CASSLRAGNTIYF
abundance: -; len: 13; v_gene: TRBV27; j_gene: TRBJ1-2; d_gene: -; CDR3nt: TGTGCCAGCAGTTTAGAAGGGGGCTATGGCTACACCTTC; CDR3aa: CASSLEGGYGYTF
abundance: -; len: 14; v_gene: TRBV6-6; j_gene: TRBJ1-5; d_gene: -; CDR3nt: TGTGCCAGCAGTGCAGACAGCCTCAATCAGCCCCAGCATTTT; CDR3aa: CASSADSLNQPQHF
abundance: few; len: 14; v_gene: TRBV4-1; j_gene: TRBJ1-2; d_gene: -; CDR3nt: TGCGCCAGCAGCCAGCCGTTAGTGCCAGATGGCTACACCTTC; CDR3aa: CASSQPLVPDGYTF
abundance: -; len: 15; v_gene: TRBV7-3; j_gene: TRBJ1-4; d_gene: -; CDR3nt: TGTGCCAGCAGCCCAGGACGGTCAACTAATGAAAAACTGTTTTTT; CDR3aa: CASSPGRSTNEKLFF
abundance: -; len: 14; v_gene: TRBV18; j_gene: TRBJ2-1; d_gene: -; CDR3nt: TGTGCCAGCTCACCACCCACAGGTTTTGGTGAGCAGTTCTTC; CDR3aa: CASSPPTGFGEQFF
abundance: -; len: 17; v_gene: TRBV7-9; j_gene: TRBJ2-5; d_gene: TRBD2; CDR3nt: TGTGCCAGCAGCTTGGGACTAGCGGGGGGATTACAAGAGACCCAGTACTTC; CDR3aa: CASSLGLAGGLQETQYF